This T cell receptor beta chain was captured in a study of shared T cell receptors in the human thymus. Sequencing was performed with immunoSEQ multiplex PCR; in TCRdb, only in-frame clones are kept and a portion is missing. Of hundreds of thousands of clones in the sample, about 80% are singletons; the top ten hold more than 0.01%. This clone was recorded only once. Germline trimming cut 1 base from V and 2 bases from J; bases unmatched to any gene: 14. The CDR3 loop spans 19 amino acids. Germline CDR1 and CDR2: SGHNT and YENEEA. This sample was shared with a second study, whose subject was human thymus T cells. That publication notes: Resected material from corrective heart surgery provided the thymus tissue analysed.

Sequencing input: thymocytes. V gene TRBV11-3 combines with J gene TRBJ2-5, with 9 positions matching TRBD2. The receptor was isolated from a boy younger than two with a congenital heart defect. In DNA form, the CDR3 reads TGTGCCAGCAGCTTAGGGGCGGGGGGGGCACCCCGAACTCAAGAGACCCAGTACTTC. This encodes CASSLGAGGAPRTQETQYF.